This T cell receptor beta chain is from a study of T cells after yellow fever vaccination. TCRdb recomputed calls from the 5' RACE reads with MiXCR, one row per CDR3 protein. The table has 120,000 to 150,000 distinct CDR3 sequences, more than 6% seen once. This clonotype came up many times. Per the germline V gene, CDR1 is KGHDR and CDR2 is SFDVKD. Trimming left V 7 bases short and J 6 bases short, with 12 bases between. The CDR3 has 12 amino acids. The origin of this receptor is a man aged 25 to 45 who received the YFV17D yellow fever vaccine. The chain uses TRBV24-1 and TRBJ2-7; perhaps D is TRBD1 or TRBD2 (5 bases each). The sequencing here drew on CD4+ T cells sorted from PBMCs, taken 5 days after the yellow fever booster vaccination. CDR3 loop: CATRGGGSEQYF. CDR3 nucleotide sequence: TGTGCCACCAGAGGTGGGGGTAGCGAGCAGTACTTC.